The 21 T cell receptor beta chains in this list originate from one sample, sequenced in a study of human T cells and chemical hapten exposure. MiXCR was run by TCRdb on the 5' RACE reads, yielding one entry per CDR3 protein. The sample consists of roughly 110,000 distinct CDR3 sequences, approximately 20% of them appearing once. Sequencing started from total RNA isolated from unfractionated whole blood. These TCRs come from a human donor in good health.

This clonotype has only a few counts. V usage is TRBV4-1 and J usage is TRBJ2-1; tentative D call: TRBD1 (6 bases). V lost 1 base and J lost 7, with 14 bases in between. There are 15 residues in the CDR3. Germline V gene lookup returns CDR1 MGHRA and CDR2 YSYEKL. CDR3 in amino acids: CASSQGKTGENEQFF. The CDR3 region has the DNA TGCGCCAGCAGCCAAGGGAAGACAGGTGAAAATGAGCAGTTCTTC.

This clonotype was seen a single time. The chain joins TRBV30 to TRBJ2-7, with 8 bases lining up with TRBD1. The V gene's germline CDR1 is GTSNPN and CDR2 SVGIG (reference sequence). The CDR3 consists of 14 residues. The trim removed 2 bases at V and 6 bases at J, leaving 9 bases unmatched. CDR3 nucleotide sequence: TGTGCCTGGAGTTTGCTTCGGGACAGGCCCGAGCAGTACTTC. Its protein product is CAWSLLRDRPEQYF.

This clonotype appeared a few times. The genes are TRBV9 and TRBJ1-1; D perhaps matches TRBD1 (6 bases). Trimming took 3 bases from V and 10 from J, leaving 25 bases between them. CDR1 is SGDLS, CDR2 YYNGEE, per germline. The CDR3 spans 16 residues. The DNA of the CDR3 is TGTGCCAGCAGCGCCACTCCGGGGTCAGGGGCCGGGGGAGCTTTCTTT. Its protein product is CASSATPGSGAGGAFF.

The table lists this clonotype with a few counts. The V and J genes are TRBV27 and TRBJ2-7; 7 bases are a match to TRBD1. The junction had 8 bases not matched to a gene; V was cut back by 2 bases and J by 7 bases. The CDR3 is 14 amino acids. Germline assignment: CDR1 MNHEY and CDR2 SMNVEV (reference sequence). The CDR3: CASSLRGGPGEQYF. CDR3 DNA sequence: TGTGCCAGCAGTTTACGAGGGGGCCCGGGGGAGCAGTACTTC.

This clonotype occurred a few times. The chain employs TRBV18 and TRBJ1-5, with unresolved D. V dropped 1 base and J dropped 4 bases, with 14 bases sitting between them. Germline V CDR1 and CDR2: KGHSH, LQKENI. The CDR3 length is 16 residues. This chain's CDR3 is CASSPREGPKNQPQHF. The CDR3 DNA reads TGTGCCAGCTCACCACGGGAAGGGCCGAAGAATCAGCCCCAGCATTTT.

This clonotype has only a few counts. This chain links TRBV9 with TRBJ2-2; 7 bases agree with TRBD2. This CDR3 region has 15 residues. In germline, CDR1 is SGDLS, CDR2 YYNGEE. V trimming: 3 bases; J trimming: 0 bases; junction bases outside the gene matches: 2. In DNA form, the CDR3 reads TGTGCCAGCAGCGGTAGCGGGTCGAACACCGGGGAGCTGTTTTTT. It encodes CASSGSGSNTGELFF. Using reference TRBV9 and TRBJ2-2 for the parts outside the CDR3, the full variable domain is DSGVTQTPKHLITATGQRVTLRCSPRSGDLSVYWYQQSLDQGLQFLIQYYNGEERAKGNILERFSAQQFPDLHSELNLSSLELGDSALYFCASSGSGSNTGELFFGEGSRLTVL.

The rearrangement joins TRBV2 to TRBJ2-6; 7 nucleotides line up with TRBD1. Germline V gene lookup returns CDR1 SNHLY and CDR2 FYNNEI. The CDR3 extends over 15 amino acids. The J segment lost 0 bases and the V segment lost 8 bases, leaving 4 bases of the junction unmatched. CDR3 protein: CASGRGNSGANVLTF. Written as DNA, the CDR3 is TGTGCCAGCGGCAGGGGGAACTCTGGGGCCAACGTCCTGACTTTC.

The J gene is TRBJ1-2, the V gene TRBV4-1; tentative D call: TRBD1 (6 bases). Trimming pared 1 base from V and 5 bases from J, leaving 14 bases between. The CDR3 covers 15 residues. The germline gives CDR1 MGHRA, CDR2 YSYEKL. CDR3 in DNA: TGCGCCAGCAGCCAAGGGGGGGCGCAGGGGTATGGCTACACCTTC. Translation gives CASSQGGAQGYGYTF.

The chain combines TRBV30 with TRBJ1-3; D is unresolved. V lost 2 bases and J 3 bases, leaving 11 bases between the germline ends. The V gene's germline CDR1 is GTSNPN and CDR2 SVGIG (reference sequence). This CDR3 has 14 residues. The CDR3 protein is CAWSLTPRGNTIYF. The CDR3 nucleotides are TGTGCCTGGAGTTTAACCCCGCGTGGAAACACCATATATTTT.

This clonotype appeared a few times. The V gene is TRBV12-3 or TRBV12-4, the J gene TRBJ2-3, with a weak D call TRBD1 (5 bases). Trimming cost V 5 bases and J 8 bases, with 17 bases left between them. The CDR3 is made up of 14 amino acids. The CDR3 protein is CASSHDGPRATQYF. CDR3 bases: TGTGCCAGCAGTCATGACGGCCCCAGGGCTACGCAGTATTTT.

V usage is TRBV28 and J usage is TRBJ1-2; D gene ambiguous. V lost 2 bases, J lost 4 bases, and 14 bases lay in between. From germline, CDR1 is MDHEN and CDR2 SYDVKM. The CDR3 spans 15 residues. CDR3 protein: CASSLVGVLGYGYTF. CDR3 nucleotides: TGTGCCAGCAGTTTAGTTGGGGTCCTGGGCTATGGCTACACCTTC.

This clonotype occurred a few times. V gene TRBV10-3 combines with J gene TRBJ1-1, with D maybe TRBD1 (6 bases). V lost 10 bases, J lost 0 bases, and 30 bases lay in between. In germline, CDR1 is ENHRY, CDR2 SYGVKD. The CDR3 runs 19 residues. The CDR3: CATLRLQGAVPRMNTEAFF. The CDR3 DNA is TGTGCCACCCTGAGATTACAGGGCGCGGTTCCCCGGATGAACACTGAAGCTTTCTTT.

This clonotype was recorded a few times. CDR3: CASSPVLAGVGTDTQYF. In DNA, the CDR3 is TGTGCCAGCAGCCCCGTGCTAGCGGGAGTAGGTACAGATACGCAGTATTTT. The genes are TRBV7-9 and TRBJ2-3, with 10 bases identical to TRBD2. V was clipped by 5 bases and J by 3 bases; unmatched bases: 11. The germline V gene has CDR1 SEHNR and CDR2 FQNEAQ (reference sequence). The CDR3 is 17 residues long.

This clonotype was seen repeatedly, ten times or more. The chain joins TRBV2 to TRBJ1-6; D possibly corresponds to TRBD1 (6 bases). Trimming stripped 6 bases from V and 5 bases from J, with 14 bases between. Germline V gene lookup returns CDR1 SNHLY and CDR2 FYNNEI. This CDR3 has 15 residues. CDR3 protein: CASRQGNLDNSPLHF. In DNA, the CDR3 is TGTGCCAGCAGACAGGGAAATCTGGATAATTCACCCCTCCACTTT.

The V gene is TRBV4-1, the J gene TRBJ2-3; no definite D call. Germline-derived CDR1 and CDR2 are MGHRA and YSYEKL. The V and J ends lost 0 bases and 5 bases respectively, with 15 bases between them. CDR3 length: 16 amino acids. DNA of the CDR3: TGCGCCAGCAGCCAAGATAAGCCCCTGTATGAAGATACGCAGTATTTT. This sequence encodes CASSQDKPLYEDTQYF.

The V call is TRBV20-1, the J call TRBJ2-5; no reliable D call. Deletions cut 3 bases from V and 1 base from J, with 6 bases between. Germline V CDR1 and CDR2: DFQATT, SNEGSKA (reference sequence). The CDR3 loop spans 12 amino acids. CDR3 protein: CSASRSQETQYF. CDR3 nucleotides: TGCAGTGCTAGCAGGTCCCAAGAGACCCAGTACTTC.

CDR3 DNA: TGTGCCAGCAGCGACCGGAAAACTCCGTGGACTGAAGCTTTCTTT. It specifies CASSDRKTPWTEAFF. The rearrangement links TRBV6-2 or TRBV6-3 to TRBJ1-1; D is ambiguous. The ends were cut back, 6 bases at V and 5 bases at J, with 19 bases in the middle. The CDR3 runs to 15 residues. From germline, CDR1 is MNHEY and CDR2 SVGEGT.

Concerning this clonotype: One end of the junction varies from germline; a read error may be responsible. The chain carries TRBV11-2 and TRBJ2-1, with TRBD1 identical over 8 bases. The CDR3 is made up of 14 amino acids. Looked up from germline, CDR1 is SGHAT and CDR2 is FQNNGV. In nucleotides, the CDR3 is TGTGCCAGCAGCTTATCCTTCGCGGGACAGGATCTACTCTTC. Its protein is CASSLSFAGQDLLF.

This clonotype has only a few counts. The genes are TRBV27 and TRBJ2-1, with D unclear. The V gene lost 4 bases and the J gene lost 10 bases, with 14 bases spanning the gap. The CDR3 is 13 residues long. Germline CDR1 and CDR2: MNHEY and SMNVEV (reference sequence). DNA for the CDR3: TGTGCCAGCAGTTCCGATGTCCCCACAGAGCAGTTCTTC. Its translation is CASSSDVPTEQFF.

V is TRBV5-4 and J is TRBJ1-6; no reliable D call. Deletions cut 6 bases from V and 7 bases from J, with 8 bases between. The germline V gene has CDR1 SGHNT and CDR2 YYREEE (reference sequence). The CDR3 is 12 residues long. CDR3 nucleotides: TGTGCCAGCACCCTAGGGAATTCACCCCTCCACTTT. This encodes CASTLGNSPLHF.

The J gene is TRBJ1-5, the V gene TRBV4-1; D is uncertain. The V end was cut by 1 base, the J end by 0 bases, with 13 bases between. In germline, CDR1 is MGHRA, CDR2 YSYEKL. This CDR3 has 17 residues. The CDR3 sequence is CASSQGWPGRSNQPQHF. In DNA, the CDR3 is TGCGCCAGCAGCCAAGGGTGGCCCGGGCGTAGCAATCAGCCCCAGCATTTT.